This entry lists 4 T cell receptor beta chains sequenced from one sample in a study of T cell responses to AZD1222 COVID-19 vaccine. Profiled with immunoSEQ multiplex PCR; TCRdb holds only in-frame clones, not every one. This table holds about 150,000 clones, about 88% found once. Sample: peripheral blood, taken on day 0 of AZD1222 vaccination. Receptors were obtained from an adult in good health.

V is TRBV11-3 and J is TRBJ1-4; D might be TRBD1 (6 bases). CDR1 and CDR2 (germline): SGHNT, YENEEA. CDR3 size: 15 residues. V shed 5 bases and J shed 7 bases, with 17 bases lying between them. The CDR3 region is CASSIGGLRGEKLFF. The CDR3, as DNA: TGTGCCAGCAGCATCGGGGGGCTAAGAGGTGAAAAACTGTTTTTT.

Only one count was recorded for this clone. The CDR3 is CASSRDRADSNSPLHF. The DNA for the CDR3 is TGTGCCAGCTCACGGGACAGGGCTGATAGTAATTCACCCCTCCACTTT. The rearrangement links TRBV18 to TRBJ1-6, with 9 positions matching TRBD1. V lost 4 bases and J lost 6; bases outside the gene matches: 7. CDR3 length equals 16 residues. CDR1 and CDR2 from the germline V gene are KGHSH and LQKENI.

The CDR3 DNA follows: TGTGCCAGCAGTGCACTGTTGGGAGGTAGAACAGATACGCAGTATTTT. As protein: CASSALLGGRTDTQYF. This sequence joins TRBV25-1 and TRBJ2-3; tentative D call: TRBD2 (6 bases). Trimming stripped 4 bases from V and 3 bases from J, with 17 bases between. CDR1 is MGHDK and CDR2 is SYGVNS in the germline V gene. The CDR3 is 16 amino acids.

The J gene is TRBJ1-1, the V gene TRBV28; D uncertain. The length of the CDR3 is 13 residues. Germline loops: CDR1 MDHEN, CDR2 SYDVKM. Trimming took 9 bases from V and 1 from J, leaving 12 bases between them. This CDR3 reads CASPGPSNTEAFF. DNA of the CDR3: TGTGCCAGTCCCGGTCCTTCGAACACTGAAGCTTTCTTT.